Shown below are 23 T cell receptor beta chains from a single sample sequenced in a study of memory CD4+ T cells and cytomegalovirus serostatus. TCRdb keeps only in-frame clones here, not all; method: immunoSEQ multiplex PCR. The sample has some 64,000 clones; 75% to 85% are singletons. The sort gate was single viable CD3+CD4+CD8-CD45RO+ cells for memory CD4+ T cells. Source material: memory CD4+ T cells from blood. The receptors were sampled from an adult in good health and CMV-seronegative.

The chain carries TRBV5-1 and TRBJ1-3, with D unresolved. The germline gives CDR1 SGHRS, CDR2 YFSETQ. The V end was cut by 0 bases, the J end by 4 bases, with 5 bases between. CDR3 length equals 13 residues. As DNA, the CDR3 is TGCGCCAGCAGCTTGGATTGGGGAAACACCATATATTTT. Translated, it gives CASSLDWGNTIYF.

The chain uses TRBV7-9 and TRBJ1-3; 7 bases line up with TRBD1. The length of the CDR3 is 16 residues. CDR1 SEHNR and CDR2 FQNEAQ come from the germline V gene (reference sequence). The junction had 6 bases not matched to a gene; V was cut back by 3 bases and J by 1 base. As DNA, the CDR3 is TGTGCCAGCAGCTTCTCGGGGACAGCTTCTGGAAACACCATATATTTT. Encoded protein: CASSFSGTASGNTIYF.

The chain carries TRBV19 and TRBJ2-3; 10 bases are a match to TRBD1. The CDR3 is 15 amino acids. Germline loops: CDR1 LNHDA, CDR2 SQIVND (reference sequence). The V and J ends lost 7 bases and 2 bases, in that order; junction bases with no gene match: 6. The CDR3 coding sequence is TGTGCCAGTACCTCGACAGGGGGCCCCACAGATACGCAGTATTTT. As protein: CASTSTGGPTDTQYF.

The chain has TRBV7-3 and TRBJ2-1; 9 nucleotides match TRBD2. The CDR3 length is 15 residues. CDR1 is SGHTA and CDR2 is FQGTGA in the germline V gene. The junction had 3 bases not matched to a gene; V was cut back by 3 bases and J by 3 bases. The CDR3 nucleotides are TGTGCCAGCAGCTTGGGACTAGCTAGCTACAATGAGCAGTTCTTC. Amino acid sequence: CASSLGLASYNEQFF.

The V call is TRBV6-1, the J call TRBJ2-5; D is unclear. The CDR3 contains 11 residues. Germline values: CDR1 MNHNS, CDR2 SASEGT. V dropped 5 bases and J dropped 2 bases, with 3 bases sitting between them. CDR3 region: CASSFQETQYF. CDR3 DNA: TGTGCCAGCAGTTTTCAAGAGACCCAGTACTTC.

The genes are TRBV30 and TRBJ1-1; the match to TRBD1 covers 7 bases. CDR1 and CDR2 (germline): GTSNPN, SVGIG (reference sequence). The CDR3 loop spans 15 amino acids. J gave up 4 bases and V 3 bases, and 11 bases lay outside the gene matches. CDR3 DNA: TGTGCCTGGAGACGCCCCGGACAGGCGGCCACTGAAGCTTTCTTT. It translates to CAWRRPGQAATEAFF.

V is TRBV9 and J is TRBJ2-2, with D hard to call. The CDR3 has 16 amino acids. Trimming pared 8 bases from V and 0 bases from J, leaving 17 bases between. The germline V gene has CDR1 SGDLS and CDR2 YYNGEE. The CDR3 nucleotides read TGTGCCAGTTCGGTGACCCATACCGCGAACACCGGGGAGCTGTTTTTT. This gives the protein CASSVTHTANTGELFF.

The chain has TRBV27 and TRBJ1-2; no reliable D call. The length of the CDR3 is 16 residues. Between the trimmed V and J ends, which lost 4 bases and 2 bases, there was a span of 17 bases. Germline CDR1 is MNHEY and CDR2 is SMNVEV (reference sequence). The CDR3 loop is CASSSTQFRRNYGYTF. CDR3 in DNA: TGTGCCAGCAGTTCTACCCAATTCCGTAGAAACTATGGCTACACCTTC.

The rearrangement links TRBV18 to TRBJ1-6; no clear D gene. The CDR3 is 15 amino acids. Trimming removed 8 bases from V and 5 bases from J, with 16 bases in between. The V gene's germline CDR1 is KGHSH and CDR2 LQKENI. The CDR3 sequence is CASDAFVTDNSPLHF. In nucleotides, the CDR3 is TGTGCCAGCGACGCGTTTGTTACGGATAATTCACCCCTCCACTTT.

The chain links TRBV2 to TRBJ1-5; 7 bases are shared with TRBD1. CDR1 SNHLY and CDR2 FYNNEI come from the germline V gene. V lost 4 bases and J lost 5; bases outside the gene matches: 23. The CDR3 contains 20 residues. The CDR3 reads CASSVKRFTTSSGTDQPQHF. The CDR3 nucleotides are TGTGCCAGCAGTGTAAAGAGGTTTACAACCTCAAGCGGGACAGATCAGCCCCAGCATTTT. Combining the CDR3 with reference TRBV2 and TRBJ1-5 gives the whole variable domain EPEVTQTPSHQVTQMGQEVILRCVPISNHLYFYWYRQILGQKVEFLVSFYNNEISEKSEIFDDQFSVERPDGSNFTLKIRSTKLEDSAMYFCASSVKRFTTSSGTDQPQHFGDGTRLSIL.

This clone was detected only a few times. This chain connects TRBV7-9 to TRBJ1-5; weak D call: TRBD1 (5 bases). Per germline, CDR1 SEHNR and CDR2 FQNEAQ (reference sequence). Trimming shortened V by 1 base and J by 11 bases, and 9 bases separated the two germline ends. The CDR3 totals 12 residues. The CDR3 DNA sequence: TGTGCCAGCAGCTTAGGCGGGGGTTCCCAGCATTTT. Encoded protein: CASSLGGGSQHF. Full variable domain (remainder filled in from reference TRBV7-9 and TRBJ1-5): DTGVSQNPRHKITKRGQNVTFRCDPISEHNRLYWYRQTLGQGPEFLTYFQNEAQLEKSRLLSDRFSAERPKGSFSTLEIQRTEQGDSAMYLCASSLGGGSQHFGDGTRLSIL.

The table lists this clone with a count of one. CDR3 loop: CASSIGSRSTDTQYF. CDR3 DNA sequence: TGTGCCAGTAGTATCGGTAGTCGGAGCACAGATACGCAGTATTTT. The chain joins TRBV19 to TRBJ2-3; D uncertain. Germline CDR1 and CDR2: LNHDA and SQIVND (reference sequence). V gave up 3 bases and J gave up 0 bases, with 10 bases separating them. The CDR3 totals 15 residues.

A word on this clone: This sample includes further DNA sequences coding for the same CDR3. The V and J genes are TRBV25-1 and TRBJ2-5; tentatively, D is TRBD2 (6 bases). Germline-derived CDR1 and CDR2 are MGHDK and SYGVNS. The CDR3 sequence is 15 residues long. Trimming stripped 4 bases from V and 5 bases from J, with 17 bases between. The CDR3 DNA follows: TGTGCCAGCAGTGGACTAACAAAACGGGAGGAGACCCAGTACTTC. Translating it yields CASSGLTKREETQYF.

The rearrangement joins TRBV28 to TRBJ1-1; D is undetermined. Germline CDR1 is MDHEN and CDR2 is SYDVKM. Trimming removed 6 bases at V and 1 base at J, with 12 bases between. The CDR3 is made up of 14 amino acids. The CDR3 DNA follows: TGTGCCAGCAGCCTAGGGCGTCGGAACACTGAAGCTTTCTTT. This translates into CASSLGRRNTEAFF.

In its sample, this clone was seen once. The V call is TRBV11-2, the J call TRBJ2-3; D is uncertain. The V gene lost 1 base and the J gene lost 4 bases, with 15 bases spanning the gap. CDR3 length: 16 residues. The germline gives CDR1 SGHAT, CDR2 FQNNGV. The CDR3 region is CASSLVGGFAADTQYF. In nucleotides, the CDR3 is TGTGCCAGCAGCTTAGTAGGTGGGTTTGCCGCAGATACGCAGTATTTT.

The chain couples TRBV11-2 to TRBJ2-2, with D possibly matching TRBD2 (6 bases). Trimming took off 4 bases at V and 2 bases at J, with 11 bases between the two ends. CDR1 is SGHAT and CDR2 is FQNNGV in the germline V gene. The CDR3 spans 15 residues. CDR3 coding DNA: TGTGCCAGCAGCTCCATAGCGGAAAACACCGGGGAGCTGTTTTTT. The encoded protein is CASSSIAENTGELFF.

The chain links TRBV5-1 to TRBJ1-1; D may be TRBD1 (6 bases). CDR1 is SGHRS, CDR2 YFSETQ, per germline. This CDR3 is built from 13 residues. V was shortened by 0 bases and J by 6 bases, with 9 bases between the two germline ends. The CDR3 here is CASSLGGLPEAFF. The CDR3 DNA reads TGCGCCAGCAGCTTGGGGGGGCTGCCTGAAGCTTTCTTT.

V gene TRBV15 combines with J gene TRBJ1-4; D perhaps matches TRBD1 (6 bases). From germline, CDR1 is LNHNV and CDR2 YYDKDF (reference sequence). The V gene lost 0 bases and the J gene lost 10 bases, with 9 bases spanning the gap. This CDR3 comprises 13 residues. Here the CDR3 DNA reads TGTGCCACCAGCAGAGATGTAGGGGGAAAACTGTTTTTT. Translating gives CATSRDVGGKLFF.

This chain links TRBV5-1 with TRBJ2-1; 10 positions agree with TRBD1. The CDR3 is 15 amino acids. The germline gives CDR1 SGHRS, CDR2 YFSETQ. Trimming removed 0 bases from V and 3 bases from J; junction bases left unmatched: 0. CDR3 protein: CASSLGDRGYNEQFF. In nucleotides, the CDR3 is TGCGCCAGCAGCTTGGGGGACAGGGGCTACAATGAGCAGTTCTTC.

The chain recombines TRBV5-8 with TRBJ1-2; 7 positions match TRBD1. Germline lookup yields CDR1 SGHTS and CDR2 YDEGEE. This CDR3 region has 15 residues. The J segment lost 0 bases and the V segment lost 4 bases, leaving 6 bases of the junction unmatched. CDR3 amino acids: CASSDMGQTNYGYTF. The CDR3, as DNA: TGTGCCAGCAGCGACATGGGACAGACTAACTATGGCTACACCTTC.

The CDR3 DNA reads TGTGCCAGCAGTTTCCTAGGATCGGGAAACACCATATATTTT. Encoded protein: CASSFLGSGNTIYF. The rearrangement uses TRBV6-6 and TRBJ1-3; no reliable D call. CDR3 length equals 14 residues. Trimming removed 4 bases from V and 4 bases from J, with 11 bases in between. Per germline, CDR1 MNHNY and CDR2 SVGAGI (reference sequence).

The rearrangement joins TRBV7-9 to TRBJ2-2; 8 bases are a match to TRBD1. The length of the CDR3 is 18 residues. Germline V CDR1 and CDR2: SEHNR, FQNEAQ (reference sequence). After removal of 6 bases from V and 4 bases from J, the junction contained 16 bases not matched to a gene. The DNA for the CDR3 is TGTGCCAGCAGGCCCTACGGCCACCGGCAGGGGGCCACCGGGGAGCTGTTTTTT. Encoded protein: CASRPYGHRQGATGELFF.

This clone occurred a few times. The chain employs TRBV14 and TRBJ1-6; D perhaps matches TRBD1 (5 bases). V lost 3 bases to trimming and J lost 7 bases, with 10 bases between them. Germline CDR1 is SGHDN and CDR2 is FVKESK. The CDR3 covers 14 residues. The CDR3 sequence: CASSQGEGNSPLHF. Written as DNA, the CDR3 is TGTGCCAGCAGCCAGGGGGAGGGCAATTCACCCCTCCACTTT.